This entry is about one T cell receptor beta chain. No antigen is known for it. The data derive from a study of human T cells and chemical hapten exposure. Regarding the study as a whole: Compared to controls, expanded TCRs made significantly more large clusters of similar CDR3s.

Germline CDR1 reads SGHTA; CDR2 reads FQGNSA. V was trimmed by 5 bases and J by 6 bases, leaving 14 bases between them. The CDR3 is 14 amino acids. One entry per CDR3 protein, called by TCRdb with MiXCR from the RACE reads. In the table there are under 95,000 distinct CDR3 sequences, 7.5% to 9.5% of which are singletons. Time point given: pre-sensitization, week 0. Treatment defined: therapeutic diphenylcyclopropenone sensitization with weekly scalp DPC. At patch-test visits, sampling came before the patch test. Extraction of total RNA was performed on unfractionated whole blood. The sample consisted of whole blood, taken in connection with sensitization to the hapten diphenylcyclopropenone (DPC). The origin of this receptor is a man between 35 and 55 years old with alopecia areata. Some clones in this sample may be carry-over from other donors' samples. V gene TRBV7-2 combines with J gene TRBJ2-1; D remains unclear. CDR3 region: CASSQSQGPNEQFF. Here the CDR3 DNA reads TGTGCCAGCAGCCAGAGCCAAGGGCCCAATGAGCAGTTCTTC.